This T cell receptor (beta chain) originates from a study of CD8+CD57+ T cells in acquired aplastic anemia. Study background: Sorted CD4+ and CD8+ cells yielded roughly 3.2 ug of DNA on average. Points from the study as a whole: A set of approximately 29 CD8+ CDR3 sequences was shared between patients and controls, and these sequences appeared highly expressed in patients.

Notes on this clonotype: Its antigen is not known.

Investigators profiled TCR beta VDJ and CDR3 from genomic DNA template. TCRdb re-called the reads through MiXCR, storing one row per CDR3 protein. The table shows under 200,000 distinct CDR3 sequences, with 35% to 55% occurring only once. The CDR3 contains 15 residues. Trimming left V 0 bases short and J 0 bases short, with 10 bases between. Germline-derived CDR1 and CDR2 are DFQATT and SNEGSKA (reference sequence). The TCR sequence derives from a human donor in good health. The chain uses TRBV20-1 and TRBJ2-3; D remains unclear. Sequenced material: sorted CD4+, CD8+, or CD8+CD57+ T cells (not recorded which) from PBMCs. The CDR3 DNA is TGCAGTGCTAGAGATATCCCCACTAGCACAGATACGCAGTATTTT. Amino acids: CSARDIPTSTDTQYF.